The 28 T cell receptor beta chains below were found in one sample sequenced in a study of T cells after yellow fever vaccination. Using its own MiXCR run on the 5' RACE reads, TCRdb lists one record per CDR3 protein. This sample yields under 600,000 distinct CDR3 sequences, of which approximately 13% are seen a single time; around 15% belongs to the top ten. The source material was PBMCs, sampled on the day of the yellow fever booster vaccination. These receptors originate from a young man who received the YFV17D yellow fever vaccine.

This sequence joins TRBV12-3 or TRBV12-4 and TRBJ2-1; TRBD2 matches at 7 bases. CDR3 length equals 15 residues. V shed 2 bases, J shed 12 bases, and the junction held 13 bases outside the gene matches. This chain's CDR3 is CASSLRRVAGPLQFF. In nucleotides, the CDR3 is TGTGCCAGCAGTTTAAGGCGGGTAGCGGGCCCTTTGCAGTTCTTC.

Only a few counts were recorded for this clonotype. The V and J genes are TRBV7-2 and TRBJ1-1; a possible D gene is TRBD1 (5 bases). The germline V gene has CDR1 SGHTA and CDR2 FQGNSA. CDR3 length equals 13 residues. Trimming left V 1 base short and J 5 bases short, with 8 bases between. CDR3: CASSLGRETEAFF. Here the CDR3 DNA reads TGTGCCAGCAGCTTAGGCAGGGAGACTGAAGCTTTCTTT.

This clonotype has ten or more counts. The V and J genes are TRBV7-2 and TRBJ2-1; D is possibly TRBD1 (6 bases). The V end lost 10 bases, the J end lost 2 bases, and 21 bases lay between the germline ends. CDR1 is SGHTA and CDR2 is FQGNSA in the germline V gene. This CDR3 region has 16 residues. This chain's CDR3 is CATDDPGAQAYNEQFF. The DNA of the CDR3 is TGTGCCACCGACGATCCAGGGGCGCAAGCCTACAATGAGCAGTTCTTC.

This chain connects TRBV20-1 to TRBJ2-3, with 8 bases identical to TRBD2. Germline V gene data show CDR1 as DFQATT and CDR2 as SNEGSKA (reference sequence). V trimming: 7 bases; J trimming: 2 bases; junction bases outside the gene matches: 2. The CDR3 is 12 amino acids. CDR3 sequence (DNA): TGCAGTGTACTAGCGGCCACAGATACGCAGTATTTT. Amino acid sequence: CSVLAATDTQYF.

This clonotype has only a few counts. The chain recombines TRBV18 with TRBJ1-4; D gene uncertain. Trimming cost V 2 bases and J 2 bases, with 6 bases left between them. The CDR3 loop spans 14 amino acids. The germline gives CDR1 KGHSH, CDR2 LQKENI. The CDR3: CASSPSWTNEKLFF. The CDR3, as DNA: TGTGCCAGCTCACCAAGTTGGACTAATGAAAAACTGTTTTTT.

This rearrangement joins TRBV29-1 to TRBJ2-2; 11 positions agree with TRBD2. The trim removed 5 bases at V and 5 bases at J, leaving 7 bases unmatched. Germline V gene data show CDR1 as SQVTM and CDR2 as ANQGSEA. The CDR3 is 15 amino acids. The CDR3 protein is CSVRVLAGGTGELFF. CDR3 sequence (DNA): TGCAGCGTTCGAGTATTAGCGGGAGGGACCGGGGAGCTGTTTTTT.

The chain carries TRBV4-3 and TRBJ1-1; maybe TRBD1 (5 bases). Germline assignment: CDR1 LGHNA and CDR2 YSLEER. This CDR3 is 15 amino acids long. The germline V and J ends were trimmed by 0 bases and 0 bases, with 8 bases remaining between them. The CDR3 sequence is CASSQDTGLNTEAFF. The DNA for the CDR3 is TGCGCCAGCAGCCAAGATACAGGACTGAACACTGAAGCTTTCTTT.

This clonotype was counted only a few times. This chain uses TRBV10-3 with TRBJ2-1; no firm D call. Looked up from germline, CDR1 is ENHRY and CDR2 is SYGVKD. The CDR3 is made up of 14 amino acids. The ends were cut back, 11 bases at V and 6 bases at J, with 20 bases in the middle. In DNA, the CDR3 is TGTGCCCTTACGAAGGACCCTAGTAGCAATGAGCAGTTCTTC. It is translated as CALTKDPSSNEQFF.

CDR3 DNA: TGTGCCATCAGCTCTGGACTAGCGGGAGTGGGCCACGAGCAGTACTTC. Translation: CAISSGLAGVGHEQYF. This chain connects TRBV10-3 to TRBJ2-7; 13 bases map to TRBD2. The CDR3 spans 16 residues. J lost 5 bases, V lost 6 bases, and 10 bases had no gene match. The germline CDR1 and CDR2 sequences are ENHRY and SYGVKD.

V gene TRBV18 combines with J gene TRBJ2-1; no clear D. The CDR3 extends over 13 amino acids. Germline loops: CDR1 KGHSH, CDR2 LQKENI. V was cut by 5 bases and J by 6 bases, with 11 bases left in between. The CDR3 region has the DNA TGTGCCAGCTCAGGAGCCGTGGGCAATGAGCAGTTCTTC. Its translation is CASSGAVGNEQFF.

The V gene is TRBV24-1, the J gene TRBJ2-2, with TRBD2 as a possible D gene (6 bases). V lost 9 bases, J lost 2 bases, and 15 bases lay in between. The CDR3 covers 15 residues. CDR1 KGHDR and CDR2 SFDVKD come from the germline V gene. CDR3 loop: CATAQSRENTGELFF. The CDR3 DNA reads TGTGCCACCGCTCAATCGCGGGAAAACACCGGGGAGCTGTTTTTT.

The chain has TRBV27 and TRBJ2-7; 7 nucleotides line up with TRBD1. Germline CDR1 and CDR2: MNHEY and SMNVEV (reference sequence). The J segment lost 2 bases and the V segment lost 1 base, leaving 5 bases of the junction unmatched. There are 15 residues in the CDR3. CDR3 protein: CASSLFRGSPYEQYF. In DNA form, the CDR3 reads TGTGCCAGCAGTTTATTCAGGGGGTCCCCCTACGAGCAGTACTTC.

The V call is TRBV9, the J call TRBJ2-1; 13 nucleotides match TRBD2. Germline CDR1 SGDLS, CDR2 YYNGEE. After removal of 3 bases from V and 0 bases from J, the junction contained 3 bases not matched to a gene. This CDR3 contains 17 residues. The CDR3 loop reads CASSAGLAGNSYNEQFF. DNA for the CDR3: TGTGCCAGCAGCGCGGGACTAGCGGGAAACTCCTACAATGAGCAGTTCTTC. Based on the CDR3 plus reference TRBV9 and TRBJ2-1, the full variable domain is DSGVTQTPKHLITATGQRVTLRCSPRSGDLSVYWYQQSLDQGLQFLIQYYNGEERAKGNILERFSAQQFPDLHSELNLSSLELGDSALYFCASSAGLAGNSYNEQFFGPGTRLTVL.

This clonotype was seen more than once but under ten times. V and J are TRBV12-3 or TRBV12-4 and TRBJ2-2, with D unclear. V was cut by 11 bases and J by 6 bases, with 13 bases left in between. The CDR3 is 12 amino acids. The CDR3 nucleotides are TGTGCCCTCCAAGAAGGCCCCGGGGAGCTGTTTTTT. Its translation is CALQEGPGELFF.

The chain combines TRBV28 with TRBJ2-7; 7 bases are shared with TRBD2. CDR1 MDHEN and CDR2 SYDVKM come from the germline V gene. The CDR3 spans 15 residues. Trimming at V came to 6 bases and at J to 2 bases, leaving 10 bases not matched to a gene. The CDR3 DNA reads as TGTGCCAGCAGCCTGCTAGCGGTCGATACCTACGAGCAGTACTTC. Translated: CASSLLAVDTYEQYF.

This sequence joins TRBV20-1 and TRBJ2-3; weak D call: TRBD2 (5 bases). In germline, CDR1 is DFQATT, CDR2 SNEGSKA (reference sequence). CDR3 length: 12 residues. V lost 4 bases to trimming and J lost 3 bases, with 8 bases between them. DNA for the CDR3: TGCAGTGCTACGAGAGGGACAGATACGCAGTATTTT. Encoded protein: CSATRGTDTQYF.

This rearrangement joins TRBV7-6 to TRBJ2-5, with 7 bases lining up with TRBD1. There are 16 residues in the CDR3. Trimming took 1 base from V and 6 from J; bases not matched to a gene: 11. Germline lookup yields CDR1 SGHVS and CDR2 FNYEAQ. CDR3 DNA: TGTGCCAGCAGCTTAGATCCGACAGGGAATGGAAAGACCCAGTACTTC. It is translated as CASSLDPTGNGKTQYF.

J is TRBJ2-7 and V is TRBV7-2; no reliable D call. This CDR3 contains 13 residues. V lost 5 bases to trimming and J lost 3 bases, with 11 bases between them. Germline CDR1 SGHTA, CDR2 FQGNSA. This CDR3 reads CASSPDGYYEQYF. The CDR3 DNA is TGTGCCAGCAGCCCGGACGGCTACTACGAGCAGTACTTC.

The rearrangement uses TRBV5-1 and TRBJ2-5; TRBD1 matches at 8 bases. The CDR3 is 17 amino acids. The V gene's germline CDR1 is SGHRS and CDR2 YFSETQ. V lost 3 bases, J lost 5 bases, and 15 bases stayed unmatched. CDR3 sequence (DNA): TGCGCCAGCAGCTCAAGTCAGGGACAGGAAAATGCGGAGACCCAGTACTTC. Protein: CASSSSQGQENAETQYF.

This clonotype was recorded a few times. At one end the junction does not follow the germline gene, possibly because of a read error. The rearrangement joins TRBV12-3 or TRBV12-4 to TRBJ2-6; D remains ambiguous. CDR3 size: 13 residues. The CDR3 here is CASRLVGANVLTF. The CDR3 region has the DNA TGTGCCAGCCGTTTGGTCGGGGCCAACGTCCTGACTTTC.

The V and J genes are TRBV28 and TRBJ1-2; D is possibly TRBD1 (5 bases). Trimming left V 7 bases short and J 2 bases short, with 14 bases between. This CDR3 spans 14 amino acids. Looked up from germline, CDR1 is MDHEN and CDR2 is SYDVKM. DNA of the CDR3: TGTGCCAGCAATTCCCCTACAGGCAACTATGGCTACACCTTC. This gives the protein CASNSPTGNYGYTF.

In its sample, this clonotype was seen many times. The rearrangement links TRBV7-4 to TRBJ2-2; TRBD2 matches at 9 bases. The V gene's germline CDR1 is SGHVT and CDR2 SQSDAQ. With 11 bases clipped from V and 5 bases from J, the junction kept 12 bases outside the gene matches. The CDR3 runs 15 residues. CDR3 in DNA: TGTGCCTCTTGTAGCGGGAGAACGGGAACCGGGGAGCTGTTTTTT. Residues: CASCSGRTGTGELFF.

The rearrangement links TRBV6-1 to TRBJ2-1, with TRBD2 matching over 8 bases. Trimming cost V 5 bases and J 4 bases; bases outside gene matches: 7. Germline V gives CDR1 MNHNS, CDR2 SASEGT. The CDR3 is 15 residues long. CDR3 bases: TGTGCCAGCAGTACAAAGCGGGAGACGTACAATGAGCAGTTCTTC. Its protein product is CASSTKRETYNEQFF.

This clonotype was seen more than once but under ten times. This chain joins TRBV20-1 and TRBJ2-1; 10 nucleotides align to TRBD2. The CDR3 runs 14 residues. CDR1 and CDR2 from the germline V gene are DFQATT and SNEGSKA (reference sequence). V shed 3 bases, J shed 12 bases, and the junction held 11 bases outside the gene matches. In DNA, the CDR3 is TGCAGTGCTAGGGTGCTAGCGGGAGATTTAGGGCAGTTCTTC. Translated, it gives CSARVLAGDLGQFF.

This rearrangement joins TRBV7-2 to TRBJ2-5; 10 bases map to TRBD2. Germline values: CDR1 SGHTA, CDR2 FQGNSA. V shed 4 bases, J shed 4 bases, and the junction held 6 bases outside the gene matches. The CDR3 totals 15 residues. CDR3 region: CASSSLAGVPETQYF. CDR3 nucleotides: TGTGCCAGCAGCTCCCTAGCGGGAGTACCAGAGACCCAGTACTTC.

Comments on this clonotype: This may be a read error: a much more frequent sequence differs by one nucleotide. The J gene is TRBJ2-4, the V gene TRBV27, with D unclear. Per the germline V gene, CDR1 is MNHEY and CDR2 is SMNVEV (reference sequence). Trimming left V 7 bases short and J 2 bases short, with 15 bases between. The CDR3 runs 15 residues. CDR3 in DNA: TGTGCCAGCACCCCTAGGTATGGGTCCAAAAACATTCAGTACTTC. This encodes CASTPRYGSKNIQYF.

The chain couples TRBV12-3 or TRBV12-4 to TRBJ1-1; D unresolved. The germline V and J ends were trimmed by 5 bases and 0 bases, with 13 bases remaining between them. This CDR3 has 15 amino acids. The DNA of the CDR3 is TGTGCCAGCAGTCCCAGCGACAAACTGAACACTGAAGCTTTCTTT. Protein: CASSPSDKLNTEAFF.

This clonotype came up many times. V is TRBV5-6 and J is TRBJ1-1; no reliable D call. V lost 1 base and J 4 bases, leaving 14 bases between the germline ends. Germline V CDR1 and CDR2: SGHDT, YYEEEE. The length of the CDR3 is 15 residues. The DNA of the CDR3 is TGTGCCAGCAGCTTGTATTCGACCCTCCTCACTGAAGCTTTCTTT. Translation gives CASSLYSTLLTEAFF.